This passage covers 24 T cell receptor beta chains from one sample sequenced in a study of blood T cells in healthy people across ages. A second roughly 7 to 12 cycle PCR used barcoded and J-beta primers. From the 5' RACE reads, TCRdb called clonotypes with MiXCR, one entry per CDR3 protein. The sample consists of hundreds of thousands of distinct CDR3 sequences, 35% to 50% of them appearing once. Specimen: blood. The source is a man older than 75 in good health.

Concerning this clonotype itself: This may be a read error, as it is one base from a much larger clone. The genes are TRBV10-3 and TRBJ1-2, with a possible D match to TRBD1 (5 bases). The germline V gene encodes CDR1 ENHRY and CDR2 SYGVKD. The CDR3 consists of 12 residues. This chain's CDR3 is CATSEETAGYTF. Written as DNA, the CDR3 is TGTGCCACCAGTGAAGAGACAGCTGGCTACACCTTC.

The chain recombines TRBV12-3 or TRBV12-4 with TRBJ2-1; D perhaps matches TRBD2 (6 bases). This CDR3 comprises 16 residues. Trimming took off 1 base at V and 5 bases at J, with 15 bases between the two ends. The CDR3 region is CASSLGVAAINNEQFF. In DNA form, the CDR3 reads TGTGCCAGCAGTTTAGGGGTAGCGGCAATTAACAATGAGCAGTTCTTC.

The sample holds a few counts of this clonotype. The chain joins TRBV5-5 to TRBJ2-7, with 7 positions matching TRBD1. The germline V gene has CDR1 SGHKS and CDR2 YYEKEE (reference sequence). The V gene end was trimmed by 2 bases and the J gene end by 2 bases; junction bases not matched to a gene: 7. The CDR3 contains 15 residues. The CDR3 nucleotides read TGTGCCAGCAGCTTTAGAGGGACAGATACCTACGAGCAGTACTTC. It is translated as CASSFRGTDTYEQYF. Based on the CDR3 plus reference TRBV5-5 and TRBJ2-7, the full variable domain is DAGVTQSPTHLIKTRGQQVTLRCSPISGHKSVSWYQQVLGQGPQFIFQYYEKEERGRGNFPDRFSARQFPNYSSELNVNALLLGDSALYLCASSFRGTDTYEQYFGPGTRLTVT.

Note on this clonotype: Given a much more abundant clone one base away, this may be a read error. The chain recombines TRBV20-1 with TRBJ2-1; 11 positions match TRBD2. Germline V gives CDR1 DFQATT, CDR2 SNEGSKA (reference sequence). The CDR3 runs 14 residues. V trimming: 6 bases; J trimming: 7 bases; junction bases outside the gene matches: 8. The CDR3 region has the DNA TGCAGTGCACTAGCGGGAGAGAGACTTAATGAGCAGTTCTTC. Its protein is CSALAGERLNEQFF.

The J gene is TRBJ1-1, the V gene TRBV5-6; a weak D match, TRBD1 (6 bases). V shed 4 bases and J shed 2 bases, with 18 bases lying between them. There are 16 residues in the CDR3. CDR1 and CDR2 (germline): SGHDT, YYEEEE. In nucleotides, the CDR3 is TGTGCCAGCAGCCTCTTTGGGGAAGGGGGTAACACTGAAGCTTTCTTT. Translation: CASSLFGEGGNTEAFF.

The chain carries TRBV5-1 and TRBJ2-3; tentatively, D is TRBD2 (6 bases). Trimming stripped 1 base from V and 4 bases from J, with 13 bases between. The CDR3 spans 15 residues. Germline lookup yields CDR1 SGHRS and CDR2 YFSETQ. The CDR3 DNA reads TGCGCCAGCAGCTTGTATCAGGGAGGTGCAGATACGCAGTATTTT. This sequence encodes CASSLYQGGADTQYF.

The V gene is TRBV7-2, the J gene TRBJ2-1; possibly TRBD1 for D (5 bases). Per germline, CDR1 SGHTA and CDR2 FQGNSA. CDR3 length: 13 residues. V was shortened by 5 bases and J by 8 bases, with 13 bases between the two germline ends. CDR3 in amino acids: CASSLQGVDEQFF. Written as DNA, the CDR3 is TGTGCCAGCAGCCTCCAGGGCGTCGATGAGCAGTTCTTC.

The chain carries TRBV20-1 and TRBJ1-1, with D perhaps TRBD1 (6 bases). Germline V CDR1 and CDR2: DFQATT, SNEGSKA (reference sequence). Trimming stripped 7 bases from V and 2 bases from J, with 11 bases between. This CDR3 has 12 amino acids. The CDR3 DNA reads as TGCAGTGTACAGGGTGTAAACACTGAAGCTTTCTTT. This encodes CSVQGVNTEAFF.

CDR3 sequence: CASSGQGKNEKLFF. DNA of the CDR3: TGTGCCAGCAGTGGACAGGGGAAGAATGAAAAACTGTTTTTT. The V gene is TRBV2, the J gene TRBJ1-4, with 8 bases fitting TRBD1. The trim removed 4 bases at V and 5 bases at J, leaving 3 bases unmatched. From germline, CDR1 is SNHLY and CDR2 FYNNEI. The CDR3 extends over 14 amino acids.

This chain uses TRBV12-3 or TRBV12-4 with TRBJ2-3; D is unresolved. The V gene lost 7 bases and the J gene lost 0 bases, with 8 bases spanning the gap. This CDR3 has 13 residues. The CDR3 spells CASKKTSTDTQYF. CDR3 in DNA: TGTGCCAGCAAAAAGACTAGCACAGATACGCAGTATTTT.

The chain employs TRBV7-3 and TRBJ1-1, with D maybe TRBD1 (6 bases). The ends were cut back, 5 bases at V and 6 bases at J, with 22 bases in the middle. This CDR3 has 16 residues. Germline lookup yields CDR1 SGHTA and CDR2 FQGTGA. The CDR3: CASSLAAGQTHAEAFF. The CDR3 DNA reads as TGTGCCAGCAGCCTAGCAGCTGGACAGACTCACGCTGAAGCTTTCTTT.

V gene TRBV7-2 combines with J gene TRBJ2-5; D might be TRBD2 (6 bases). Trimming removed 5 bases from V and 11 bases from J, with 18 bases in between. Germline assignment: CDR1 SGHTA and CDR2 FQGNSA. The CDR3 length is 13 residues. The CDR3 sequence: CASSATRAGEQYF. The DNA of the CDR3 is TGTGCCAGCAGCGCGACTAGAGCGGGTGAGCAGTACTTC.

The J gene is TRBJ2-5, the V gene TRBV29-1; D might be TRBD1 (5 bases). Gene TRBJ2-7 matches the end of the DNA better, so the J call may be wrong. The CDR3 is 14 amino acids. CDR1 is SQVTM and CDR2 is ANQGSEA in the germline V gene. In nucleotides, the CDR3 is TGCAGCGTTATAGGGGCTTACGGTTACTACGAGCAGTACTTC. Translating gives CSVIGAYGYYEQYF.

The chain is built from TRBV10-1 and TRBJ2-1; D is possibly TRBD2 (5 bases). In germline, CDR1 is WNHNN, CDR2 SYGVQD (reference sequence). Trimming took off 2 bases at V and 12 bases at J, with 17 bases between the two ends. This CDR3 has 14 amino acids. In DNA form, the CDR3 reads TGCGCCAGCAGTGAGAATATACTAGGAGCTGGGCAGTTCTTC. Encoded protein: CASSENILGAGQFF.

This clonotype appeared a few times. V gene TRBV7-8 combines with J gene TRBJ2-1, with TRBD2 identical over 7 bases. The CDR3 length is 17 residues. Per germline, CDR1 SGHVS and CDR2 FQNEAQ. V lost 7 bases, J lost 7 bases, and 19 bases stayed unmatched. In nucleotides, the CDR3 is TGTGCCAGCACCGATCGGCGGGAGCCTGGTTCAAGGAATGAGCAGTTCTTC. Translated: CASTDRREPGSRNEQFF.

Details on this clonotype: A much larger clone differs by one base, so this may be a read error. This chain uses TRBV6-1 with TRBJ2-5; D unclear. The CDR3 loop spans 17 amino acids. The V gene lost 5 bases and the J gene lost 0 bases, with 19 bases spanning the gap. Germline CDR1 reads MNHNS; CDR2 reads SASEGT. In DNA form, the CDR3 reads TGTGCCAGCAGTCGTAGTAGTTCAGCCATGTACCAAGAGACCCAGTACTTC. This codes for CASSRSSSAMYQETQYF.

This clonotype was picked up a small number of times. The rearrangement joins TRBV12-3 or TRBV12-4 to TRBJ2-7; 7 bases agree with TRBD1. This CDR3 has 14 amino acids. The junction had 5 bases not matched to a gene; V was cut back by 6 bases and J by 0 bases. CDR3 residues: CASRMTGLSYEQYF. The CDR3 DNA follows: TGTGCCAGCAGGATGACAGGGCTCTCCTACGAGCAGTACTTC.

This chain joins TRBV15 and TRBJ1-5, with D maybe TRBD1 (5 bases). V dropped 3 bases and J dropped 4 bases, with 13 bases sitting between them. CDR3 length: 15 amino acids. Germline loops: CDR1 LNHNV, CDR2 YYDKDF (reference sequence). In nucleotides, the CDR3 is TGTGCCACCAGCAGGACCGGGACCTTTAATCAGCCCCAGCATTTT. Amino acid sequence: CATSRTGTFNQPQHF.

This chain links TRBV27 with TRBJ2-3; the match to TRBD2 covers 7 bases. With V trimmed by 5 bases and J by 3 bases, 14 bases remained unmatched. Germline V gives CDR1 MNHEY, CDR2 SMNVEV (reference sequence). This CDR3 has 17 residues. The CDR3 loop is CASSPARLAPRTDTQYF. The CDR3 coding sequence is TGTGCCAGCAGTCCGGCTAGACTAGCTCCGAGGACAGATACGCAGTATTTT.

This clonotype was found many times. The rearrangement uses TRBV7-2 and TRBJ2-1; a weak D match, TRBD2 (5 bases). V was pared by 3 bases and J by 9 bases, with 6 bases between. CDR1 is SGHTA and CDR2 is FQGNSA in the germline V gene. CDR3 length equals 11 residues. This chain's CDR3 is CASSFRGEQFF. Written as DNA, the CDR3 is TGTGCCAGCAGCTTCCGGGGTGAGCAGTTCTTC.

The CDR3 here is CASSLARGDETQYF. In DNA form, the CDR3 reads TGCGCCAGCAGCTTGGCCAGAGGGGACGAGACCCAGTACTTC. This chain connects TRBV5-1 to TRBJ2-5, with D perhaps TRBD1 or TRBD2 (5 bases each). Looked up from germline, CDR1 is SGHRS and CDR2 is YFSETQ. V gave up 0 bases and J gave up 5 bases, with 11 bases separating them. This CDR3 region has 14 residues.

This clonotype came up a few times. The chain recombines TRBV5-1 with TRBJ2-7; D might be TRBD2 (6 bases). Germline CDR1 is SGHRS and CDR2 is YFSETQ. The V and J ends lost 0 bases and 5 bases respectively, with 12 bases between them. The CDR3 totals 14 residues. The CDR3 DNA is TGCGCCAGCAGCTTGGCGGGGGAAAATCACGAGCAGTACTTC. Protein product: CASSLAGENHEQYF.

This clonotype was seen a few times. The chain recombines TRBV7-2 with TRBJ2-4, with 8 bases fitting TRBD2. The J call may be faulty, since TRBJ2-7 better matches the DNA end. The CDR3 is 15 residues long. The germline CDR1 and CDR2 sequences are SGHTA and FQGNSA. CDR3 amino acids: CASSCKGTSSHEQYF. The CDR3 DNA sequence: TGTGCCAGCAGCTGCAAAGGGACTAGTAGCCACGAGCAGTACTTC.

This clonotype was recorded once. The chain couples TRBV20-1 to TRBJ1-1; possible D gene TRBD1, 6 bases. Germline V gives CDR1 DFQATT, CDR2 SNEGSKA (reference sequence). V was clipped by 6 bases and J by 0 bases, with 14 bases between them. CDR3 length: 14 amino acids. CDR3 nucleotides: TGCAGTGCCAACCTGGACAGTATGAACACTGAAGCTTTCTTT. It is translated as CSANLDSMNTEAFF.